This T cell receptor beta chain was identified in a study of vaccination and CD4 T cells after COVID-19. In the study overall: Median time from second vaccine dose to sampling was around 72 days (14 to 241).

Study-wide results and limits: Within convalescent individuals, 304 out of 307 vaccine-specific clones proved to be spike mono-reactive.

A note on this clonotype: What it recognizes is unknown.

V trimming: 5 bases; J trimming: 15 bases; junction bases outside the gene matches: 20. CDR3 length: 17 residues. The germline gives CDR1 SGHTA, CDR2 FQGNSA. Treatment defined: roughly nine-day PBMC culture with coronavirus spike peptide pools or control peptides (ViraFEST assay). Days 3 and 7 were when half the medium was replaced with fresh IL-2 medium. At the Johns Hopkins FTIC core, DNA taken from cultured CD4+ T cells was sequenced by way of the Oncomine TCR Beta short-read assay. TCRdb reprocessed the PCR reads via MiXCR and lists one record per CDR3 protein. In the table there are around 15,000 distinct CDR3 sequences, around 53% of which are singletons.

This TCR derives from a human donor who had recovered from COVID-19. The specimen sequenced was CD4+ T cells from blood, cultured in vitro. The chain combines TRBV7-2 with TRBJ1-6; TRBD1 matches 9 bases. CDR3 DNA sequence: TGTGCCAGCAGCGAAAATACGGGACAGGGATCAAGAAGGCTCCTCCACTTT. This translates into CASSENTGQGSRRLLHF. Looking up the rest from reference TRBV7-2 and TRBJ1-6 gives the full variable domain: GAGVSQSPSNKVTEKGKDVELRCDPISGHTALYWYRQSLGQGLEFLIYFQGNSAPDKSGLPSDRFSAERTGGSVSTLTIQRTQQEDSAVYLCASSENTGQGSRRLLHFGNGTRLTVT.